This T cell receptor beta chain was profiled in a study of T cell repertoires in cytomegalovirus infection. Study-wide results and limits: HLA-C-restricted CMV-specific TCR beta clonotypes were dominant in the ex vivo response.

Germline V gives CDR1 SSHAT, CDR2 FNYEAQ (reference sequence). The CDR3 is made up of 15 amino acids. A single record per CDR3 protein comes from TCRdb applying MiXCR to the reads. The sample carries about 920,000 distinct CDR3 sequences, around 29% recorded once. This clonotype was found many times. Its antigen is still unknown. Its ends do not fully match the called genes, so a read error is possible. The rearrangement uses TRBV7-7 and TRBJ2-5; TRBD1 is a possible D gene (6 bases). The receptor was isolated from a human donor in good health (CMV status not recorded). Some clones in this sample may be carry-over from other donors' samples. Sequencing was performed on cultured CD8+ T cells from PBMCs, taken from culture after CMV antigen stimulation. The CDR3 DNA follows: TGTGCTAGCAGCTTAACCCGGGACAACCAAGAGACCCAGTACTTC. Amino acids: CASSLTRDNQETQYF. Full variable domain (remainder filled in from reference TRBV7-7 and TRBJ2-5): GAGVSQSPRYKVTKRGQDVTLRCDPISSHATLYWYQQALGQGPEFLTYFNYEAQPDKSGLPSDRFSAERPEGSISTLTIQRTEQRDSAMYRCASSLTRDNQETQYFGPGTRLLVL.